This TCR beta chain derives from a study of Graves' ophthalmopathy and Graves' hyperthyroidism. RNA transcripts served as template for amplifying TCR beta CDR3 sequences. An opening RT-PCR round employed HTBI primers and preceded a second-round multiplex PCR. TCRdb redid the calling of the multiplex PCR reads with MiXCR, one entry per CDR3 protein. The profile shows some 520,000 distinct CDR3 sequences, approximately 14% of them singletons. This clonotype occurred a few times. This CDR3 region has 15 residues. With 6 bases removed from V and 7 bases from J, the gap between germline ends came to 16 bases.

The V and J genes are TRBV12-3 or TRBV12-4 and TRBJ1-6; D unresolved. Sample: blood. The origin of this receptor is a woman in her thirties with Graves' ophthalmopathy. In DNA form, the CDR3 reads TGTGCCAGCAGAATCGAGACGGGAATCAATTCACCCCTCCACTTT. Translation gives CASRIETGINSPLHF.